The 25 T cell receptor beta chains reported below all come from one sample, sequenced in a study of blood T cell repertoires in COVID-19. The method was immunoSEQ multiplex PCR; TCRdb's version includes in-frame clones alone and lacks a portion of them. The table includes 200,000 to 250,000 clones, roughly 88% detected once. Source material: peripheral blood. Every receptor here comes from a man aged 25 to 40 who had recovered from COVID-19.

The chain recombines TRBV5-1 with TRBJ2-5; D call uncertain. V gave up 0 bases and J gave up 3 bases, with 15 bases separating them. Germline V gene lookup returns CDR1 SGHRS and CDR2 YFSETQ. The CDR3 loop spans 16 amino acids. The CDR3 DNA reads as TGCGCCAGCAGCTTGGACGTTAACAGCTTGAAAGAGACCCAGTACTTC. Protein sequence: CASSLDVNSLKETQYF.

V is TRBV4-3 and J is TRBJ1-1; D perhaps matches TRBD1 (5 bases). Germline values: CDR1 LGHNA, CDR2 YSLEER. The CDR3 is 17 residues long. Trimming removed 1 base from V and 2 bases from J, with 17 bases in between. Here the CDR3 DNA reads TGCGCCAGCAGCCAAGGATGGCTAGGGGCCAGCAACACTGAAGCTTTCTTT. Its translation: CASSQGWLGASNTEAFF.

The CDR3: CASSSVGEKKLFF. The CDR3 nucleotides are TGTGCCAGCAGCAGCGTCGGAGAGAAGAAACTGTTTTTT. The chain combines TRBV5-4 with TRBJ1-4; D gene ambiguous. Looked up from germline, CDR1 is SGHNT and CDR2 is YYREEE (reference sequence). The V gene lost 4 bases and the J gene lost 11 bases, with 15 bases spanning the gap. The CDR3 length is 13 residues.

This clone was detected only once. V usage is TRBV5-1 and J usage is TRBJ1-5, with a weak D call TRBD1 (6 bases). Trimming cost V 4 bases and J 6 bases, with 17 bases left between them. Germline V lookup: CDR1 SGHRS, CDR2 YFSETQ. This CDR3 comprises 15 residues. The chain's CDR3 is CASSLDRPEGQPQHF. CDR3 bases: TGCGCCAGCAGCCTCGACAGGCCAGAGGGTCAGCCCCAGCATTTT.

This sequence joins TRBV13 and TRBJ2-3, with 9 nucleotides matching TRBD2. Germline loops: CDR1 PRHDT, CDR2 FYEKMQ (reference sequence). V lost 2 bases and J lost 0; bases outside the gene matches: 6. This CDR3 contains 17 residues. The CDR3 loop reads CASSLMASGESTDTQYF. The CDR3 DNA reads TGTGCCAGCAGCTTAATGGCTAGCGGGGAAAGCACAGATACGCAGTATTTT.

The gene calls are TRBV30 and TRBJ1-4; 8 nucleotides agree with TRBD1. J gave up 8 bases and V 4 bases, and 12 bases lay outside the gene matches. The length of the CDR3 is 15 residues. Per germline, CDR1 GTSNPN and CDR2 SVGIG (reference sequence). CDR3 protein: CAWNLVQGGSEKLFF. The DNA of the CDR3 is TGTGCCTGGAACCTAGTACAGGGGGGTTCGGAAAAACTGTTTTTT.

The chain has TRBV2 and TRBJ2-2; D is possibly TRBD2 (6 bases). The V gene lost 4 bases and the J gene lost 7 bases, with 10 bases spanning the gap. Germline lookup yields CDR1 SNHLY and CDR2 FYNNEI. The CDR3 loop spans 13 amino acids. CDR3 DNA: TGTGCCAGCAGTGCGTGGGGGGACGGGGAGCTGTTTTTT. Translated: CASSAWGDGELFF.

This chain uses TRBV5-1 with TRBJ1-2; the match to TRBD1 covers 9 bases. J was trimmed by 6 bases and V by 2 bases; bases with no gene match: 5. The V gene's germline CDR1 is SGHRS and CDR2 YFSETQ. This CDR3 is built from 14 residues. Here the CDR3 reads CASSFRQGEDGYTF. The CDR3, as DNA: TGCGCCAGCAGCTTCCGACAGGGGGAGGATGGCTACACCTTC. Using reference TRBV5-1 and TRBJ1-2 for the parts outside the CDR3, the full variable domain is KAGVTQTPRYLIKTRGQQVTLSCSPISGHRSVSWYQQTPGQGLQFLFEYFSETQRNKGNFPGRFSGRQFSNSRSEMNVSTLELGDSALYLCASSFRQGEDGYTFGSGTRLTVV.

The chain combines TRBV6-2 or TRBV6-3 with TRBJ2-5, with TRBD2 matching over 13 bases. V lost 5 bases to trimming and J lost 11 bases; unmatched junction nucleotides: 8. The germline gives CDR1 MNHEY, CDR2 SVGEGT. CDR3 length: 14 residues. CDR3 nucleotide sequence: TGTGCCAGCAGTACCGGGACTAGCGGGATGTCGCAGTACTTC. Protein sequence: CASSTGTSGMSQYF.

The gene calls are TRBV3-1 (or the pseudogene TRBV3-2) and TRBJ2-1; possibly TRBD2 for D (6 bases). V lost 4 bases and J 15 bases, leaving 16 bases between the germline ends. The CDR3 loop spans 12 amino acids. Germline V gene data show CDR1 as LGHDT and CDR2 as YNNKEL (reference sequence). The CDR3 bases are TGTGCCAGCAGCCCCCGACTAGGACCCGCGTTCTTC. It yields the protein CASSPRLGPAFF.

The rearrangement links TRBV11-2 to TRBJ2-7; D remains ambiguous. Germline assignment: CDR1 SGHAT and CDR2 FQNNGV. This CDR3 is built from 14 residues. The V gene lost 4 bases and the J gene lost 2 bases, with 12 bases spanning the gap. As DNA, the CDR3 is TGTGCCAGCAGCTCTACAGTGTATCCCTACGAGCAGTACTTC. Residues: CASSSTVYPYEQYF.

The genes are TRBV18 and TRBJ1-2; D is possibly TRBD1 (6 bases). The germline gives CDR1 KGHSH, CDR2 LQKENI. This CDR3 comprises 17 residues. V shed 6 bases and J shed 4 bases, with 24 bases lying between them. CDR3 DNA sequence: TGTGCCAGCTCGCCCGTTACACAGGGAAATTTGGCCTATGGCTACACCTTC. Translated: CASSPVTQGNLAYGYTF.

This chain uses TRBV9 with TRBJ2-2; TRBD1 is a possible D gene (6 bases). The length of the CDR3 is 15 residues. Germline-derived CDR1 and CDR2 are SGDLS and YYNGEE. Trimming removed 3 bases from V and 5 bases from J, with 14 bases in between. CDR3 DNA: TGTGCCAGCAGCGCCCAGGACAGTGCTACCGGGGAGCTGTTTTTT. This encodes CASSAQDSATGELFF.

CDR3 DNA: TGTGCCAGCACCTTTAGACGGGGGACGCAGTATTTT. Amino acids: CASTFRRGTQYF. The chain is built from TRBV7-2 and TRBJ2-3; TRBD2 might be the D (6 bases). V lost 7 bases and J 9 bases, leaving 14 bases between the germline ends. From germline, CDR1 is SGHTA and CDR2 FQGNSA. This CDR3 has 12 residues.

This clone showed up just a few times. J is TRBJ2-2 and V is TRBV7-9; the D gene is possibly TRBD2 (5 bases). The CDR3 totals 12 residues. Germline V CDR1 and CDR2: SEHNR, FQNEAQ (reference sequence). Trimming stripped 8 bases from V and 5 bases from J, with 9 bases between. The CDR3 nucleotides read TGTGCCAGCCCGGCGGGTACCGGGGAGCTGTTTTTT. Residues: CASPAGTGELFF.

The CDR3 DNA reads TGTGCTAGTCGGGGTTACCAAGAGACCCAGTACTTC. Its protein product is CASRGYQETQYF. The chain employs TRBV12-5 and TRBJ2-5; D perhaps matches TRBD2 (5 bases). Trimming left V 8 bases short and J 0 bases short, with 7 bases between. CDR3 length: 12 residues. Germline loops: CDR1 LGHNT, CDR2 FRNRAP.

The V and J genes are TRBV6-5 and TRBJ1-1; 10 bases map to TRBD1. Looked up from germline, CDR1 is MNHEY and CDR2 is SVGAGI. J was trimmed by 4 bases and V by 4 bases; bases with no gene match: 9. This CDR3 has 16 residues. Here the CDR3 DNA reads TGTGCCAGCAGTTCCCCGGGACAGGGGTCGGGCACTGAAGCTTTCTTT. It translates to CASSSPGQGSGTEAFF.

The chain recombines TRBV11-3 with TRBJ2-2; no firm D call. This CDR3 spans 13 amino acids. Trimming removed 4 bases at V and 6 bases at J, with 9 bases between. Looked up from germline, CDR1 is SGHNT and CDR2 is YENEEA. In DNA, the CDR3 is TGTGCCAGCAGCTGGAGTCGGTCCGGGGAGCTGTTTTTT. It translates to CASSWSRSGELFF. Variable domain in full (rest from reference TRBV11-3 and TRBJ2-2): EAGVVQSPRYKIIEKKQPVAFWCNPISGHNTLYWYLQNLGQGPELLIRYENEEAVDDSQLPKDRFSAERLKGVDSTLKIQPAELGDSAVYLCASSWSRSGELFFGEGSRLTVL.

This clone appeared a few times. J is TRBJ1-1 and V is TRBV10-1, with 9 positions matching TRBD1. This CDR3 has 16 amino acids. J gave up 4 bases and V 7 bases, and 13 bases lay outside the gene matches. Germline V CDR1 and CDR2: WNHNN, SYGVQD (reference sequence). This CDR3 is CASIPEPGQGATEAFF. The CDR3 DNA follows: TGCGCCAGCATCCCTGAACCGGGACAGGGAGCCACTGAAGCTTTCTTT.

V and J are TRBV7-9 and TRBJ2-7; TRBD2 aligns across 7 bases. Germline CDR1 SEHNR, CDR2 FQNEAQ (reference sequence). Trimming cost V 5 bases and J 6 bases; bases outside gene matches: 7. The CDR3 is 13 amino acids. The CDR3 is CASSPEGGVEQYF. In nucleotides, the CDR3 is TGTGCCAGCAGCCCCGAGGGAGGGGTCGAGCAGTACTTC.

This clone was counted between two and nine times. The chain links TRBV6-6 to TRBJ1-2; the match to TRBD1 covers 9 bases. V lost 0 bases and J lost 5; bases outside the gene matches: 4. The CDR3 covers 15 residues. Germline assignment: CDR1 MNHNY and CDR2 SVGAGI (reference sequence). DNA of the CDR3: TGTGCCAGCAGTTACTCGACAGGGGGTGGATATGGCTACACCTTC. Protein sequence: CASSYSTGGGYGYTF.

The genes are TRBV12-5 and TRBJ1-1; 10 bases match TRBD1. The V and J ends lost 3 bases and 5 bases, in that order; junction bases with no gene match: 12. CDR1 is LGHNT and CDR2 is FRNRAP in the germline V gene. The CDR3 totals 17 residues. CDR3 DNA: TGTGCTAGTGGTTTCTCAATTAGGACAGGGGGAAAAACTGAAGCTTTCTTT. Protein: CASGFSIRTGGKTEAFF.

V usage is TRBV12-5 and J usage is TRBJ2-3, with D tentatively TRBD1 (6 bases). Trimming shortened V by 9 bases and J by 4 bases, and 20 bases separated the two germline ends. Germline V gene lookup returns CDR1 LGHNT and CDR2 FRNRAP. This CDR3 is built from 15 residues. The CDR3 sequence: CASLTGTVSPDTQYF. The CDR3 DNA follows: TGTGCTAGCCTAACAGGGACCGTTTCCCCAGATACGCAGTATTTT.

This clone was found once. The gene calls are TRBV11-2 and TRBJ1-1; tentative D call: TRBD1 (5 bases). The CDR3 contains 14 residues. Germline-derived CDR1 and CDR2 are SGHAT and FQNNGV. Trimming left V 1 base short and J 5 bases short, with 11 bases between. CDR3 nucleotide sequence: TGTGCCAGCAGCTTAGGCAGGGCCGGAACTGAAGCTTTCTTT. Its translation is CASSLGRAGTEAFF.

The chain employs TRBV19 and TRBJ1-5; possible D gene TRBD1, 5 bases. V gave up 2 bases and J gave up 6 bases, with 11 bases separating them. Germline CDR1 is LNHDA and CDR2 is SQIVND (reference sequence). This CDR3 region has 14 residues. The CDR3 protein is CASSISRVVQPQHF. The CDR3 DNA reads as TGTGCCAGTAGTATATCCAGGGTCGTTCAGCCCCAGCATTTT.